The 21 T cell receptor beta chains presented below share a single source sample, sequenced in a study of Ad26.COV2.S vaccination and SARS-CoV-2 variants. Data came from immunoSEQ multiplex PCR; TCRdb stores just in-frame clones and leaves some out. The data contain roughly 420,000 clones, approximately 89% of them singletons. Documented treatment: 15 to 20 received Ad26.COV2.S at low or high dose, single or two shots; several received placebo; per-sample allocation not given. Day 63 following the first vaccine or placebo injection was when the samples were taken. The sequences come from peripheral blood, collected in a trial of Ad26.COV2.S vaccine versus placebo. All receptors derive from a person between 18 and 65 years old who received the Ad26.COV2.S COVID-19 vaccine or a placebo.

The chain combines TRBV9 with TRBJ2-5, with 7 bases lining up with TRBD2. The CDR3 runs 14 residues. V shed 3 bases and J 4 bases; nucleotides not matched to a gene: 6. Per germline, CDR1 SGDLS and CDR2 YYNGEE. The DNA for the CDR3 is TGTGCCAGCAGCGAGGGAGGGGCGGGAGAGACCCAGTACTTC. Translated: CASSEGGAGETQYF.

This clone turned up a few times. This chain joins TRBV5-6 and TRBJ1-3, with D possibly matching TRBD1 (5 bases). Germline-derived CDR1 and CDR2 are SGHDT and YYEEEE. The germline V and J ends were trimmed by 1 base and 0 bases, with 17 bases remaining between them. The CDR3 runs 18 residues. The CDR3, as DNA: TGTGCCAGCAGCTTGTCTTTGGGGGGAGCGCACTCTGGAAACACCATATATTTT. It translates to CASSLSLGGAHSGNTIYF.

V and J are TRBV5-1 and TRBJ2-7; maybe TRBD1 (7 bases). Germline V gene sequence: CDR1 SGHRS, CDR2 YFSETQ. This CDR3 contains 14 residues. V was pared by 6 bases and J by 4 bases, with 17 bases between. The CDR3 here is CASTGGDRYYEQYF. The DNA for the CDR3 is TGCGCCAGCACTGGCGGGGACAGATATTACGAGCAGTACTTC. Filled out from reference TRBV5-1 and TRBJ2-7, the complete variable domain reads KAGVTQTPRYLIKTRGQQVTLSCSPISGHRSVSWYQQTPGQGLQFLFEYFSETQRNKGNFPGRFSGRQFSNSRSEMNVSTLELGDSALYLCASTGGDRYYEQYFGPGTRLTVT.

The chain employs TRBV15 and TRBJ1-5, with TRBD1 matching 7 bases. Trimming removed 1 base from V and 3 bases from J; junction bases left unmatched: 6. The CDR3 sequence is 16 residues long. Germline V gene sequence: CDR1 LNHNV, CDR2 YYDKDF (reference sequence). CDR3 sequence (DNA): TGTGCCACCAGCAGAGTCAGGACAGGCCCCAATCAGCCCCAGCATTTT. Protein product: CATSRVRTGPNQPQHF.

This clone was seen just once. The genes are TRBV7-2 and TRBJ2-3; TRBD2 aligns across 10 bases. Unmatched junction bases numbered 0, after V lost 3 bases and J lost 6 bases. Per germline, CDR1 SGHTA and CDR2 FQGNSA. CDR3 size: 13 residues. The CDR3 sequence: CASSFSGGDTQYF. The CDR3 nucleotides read TGTGCCAGCAGCTTTAGCGGGGGGGATACGCAGTATTTT.

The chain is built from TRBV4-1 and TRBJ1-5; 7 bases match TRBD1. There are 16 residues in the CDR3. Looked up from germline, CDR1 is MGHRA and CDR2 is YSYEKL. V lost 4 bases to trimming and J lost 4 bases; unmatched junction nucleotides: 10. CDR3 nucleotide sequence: TGCGCCAGCAGCCGGGGGGTAGGGACAGAGAATCAGCCCCAGCATTTT. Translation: CASSRGVGTENQPQHF.

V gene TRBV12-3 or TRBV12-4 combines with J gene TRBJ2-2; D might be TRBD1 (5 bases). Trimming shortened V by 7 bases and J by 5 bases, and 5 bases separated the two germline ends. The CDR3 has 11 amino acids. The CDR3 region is CASKGTGELFF. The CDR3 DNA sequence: TGTGCCAGCAAGGGGACCGGGGAGCTGTTTTTT.

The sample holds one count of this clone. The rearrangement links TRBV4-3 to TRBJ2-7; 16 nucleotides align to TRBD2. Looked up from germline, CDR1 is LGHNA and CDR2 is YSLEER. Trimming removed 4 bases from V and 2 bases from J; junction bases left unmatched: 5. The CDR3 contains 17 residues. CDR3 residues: CASSRGTSGRVPYEQYV. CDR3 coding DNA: TGCGCCAGCAGCCGAGGGACTAGCGGGAGGGTCCCCTACGAGCAGTACGTC.

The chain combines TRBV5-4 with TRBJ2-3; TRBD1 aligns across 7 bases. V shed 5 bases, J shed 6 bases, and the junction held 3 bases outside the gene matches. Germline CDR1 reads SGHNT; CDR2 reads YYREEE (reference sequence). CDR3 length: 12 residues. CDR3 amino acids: CASSRDSDTQYF. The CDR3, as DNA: TGTGCCAGCAGTAGGGACAGTGATACGCAGTATTTT.

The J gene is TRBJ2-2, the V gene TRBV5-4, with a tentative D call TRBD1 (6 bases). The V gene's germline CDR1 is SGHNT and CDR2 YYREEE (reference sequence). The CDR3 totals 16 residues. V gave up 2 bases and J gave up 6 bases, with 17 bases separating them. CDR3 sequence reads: CASSFDLSHRAGELFF. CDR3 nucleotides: TGTGCCAGCAGCTTCGACCTGTCCCACAGGGCCGGGGAGCTGTTTTTT.

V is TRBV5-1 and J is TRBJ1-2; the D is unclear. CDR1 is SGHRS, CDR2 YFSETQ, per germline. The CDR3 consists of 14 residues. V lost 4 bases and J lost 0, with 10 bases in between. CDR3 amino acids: CASSEGSTNYGYTF. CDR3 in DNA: TGCGCCAGCAGCGAGGGCAGTACTAACTATGGCTACACCTTC.

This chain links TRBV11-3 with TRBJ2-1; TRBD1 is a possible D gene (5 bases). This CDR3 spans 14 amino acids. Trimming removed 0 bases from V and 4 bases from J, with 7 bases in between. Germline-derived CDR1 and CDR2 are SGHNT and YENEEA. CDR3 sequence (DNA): TGTGCCAGCAGCTTAGATGACAGTTACAATGAGCAGTTCTTC. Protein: CASSLDDSYNEQFF.

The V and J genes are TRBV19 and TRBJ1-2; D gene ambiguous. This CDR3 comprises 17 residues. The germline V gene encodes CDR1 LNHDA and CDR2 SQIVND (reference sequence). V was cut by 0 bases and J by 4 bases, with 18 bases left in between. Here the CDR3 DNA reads TGTGCCAGTAGTATAGATCGGATCCCATTTATGAGCTATGGCTACACCTTC. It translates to CASSIDRIPFMSYGYTF.

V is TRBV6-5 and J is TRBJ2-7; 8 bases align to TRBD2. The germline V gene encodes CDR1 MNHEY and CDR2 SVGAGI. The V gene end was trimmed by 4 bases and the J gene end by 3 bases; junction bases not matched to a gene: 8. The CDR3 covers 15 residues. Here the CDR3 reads CASSSGLASYYEQYF. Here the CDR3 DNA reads TGTGCCAGCAGTTCAGGACTAGCCTCGTACTACGAGCAGTACTTC.

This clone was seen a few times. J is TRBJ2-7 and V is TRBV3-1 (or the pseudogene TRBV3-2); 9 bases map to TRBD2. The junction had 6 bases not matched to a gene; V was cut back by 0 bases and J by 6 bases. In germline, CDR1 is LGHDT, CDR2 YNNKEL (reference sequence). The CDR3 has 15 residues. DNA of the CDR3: TGTGCCAGCAGCCAAGATGGGCTAGCGGGATCCGAGCAGTACGTC. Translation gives CASSQDGLAGSEQYV.

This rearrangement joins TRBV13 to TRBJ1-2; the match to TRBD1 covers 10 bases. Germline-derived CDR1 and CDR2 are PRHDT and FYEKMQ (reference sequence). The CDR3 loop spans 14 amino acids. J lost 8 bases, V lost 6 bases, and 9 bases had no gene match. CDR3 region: CASSPGQGEEGYTF. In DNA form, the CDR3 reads TGTGCCAGCAGTCCTGGACAGGGGGAGGAGGGCTACACCTTC. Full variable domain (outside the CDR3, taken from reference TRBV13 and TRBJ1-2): AAGVIQSPRHLIKEKRETATLKCYPIPRHDTVYWYQQGPGQDPQFLISFYEKMQSDKGSIPDRFSAQQFSDYHSELNMSSLELGDSALYFCASSPGQGEEGYTFGSGTRLTVV.

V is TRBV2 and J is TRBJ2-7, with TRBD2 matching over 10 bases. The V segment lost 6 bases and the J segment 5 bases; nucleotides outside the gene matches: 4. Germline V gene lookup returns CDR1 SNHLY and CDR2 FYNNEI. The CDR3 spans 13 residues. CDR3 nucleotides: TGTGCCAGCAGGGATCTAGCGGGAGACGAGCAGTACGTC. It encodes CASRDLAGDEQYV.

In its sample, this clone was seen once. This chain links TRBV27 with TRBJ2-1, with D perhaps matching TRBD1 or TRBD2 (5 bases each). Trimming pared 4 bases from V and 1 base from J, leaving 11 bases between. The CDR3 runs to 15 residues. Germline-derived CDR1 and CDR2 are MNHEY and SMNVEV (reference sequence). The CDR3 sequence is CASSYLGPSYNEQFF. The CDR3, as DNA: TGTGCCAGCAGTTATTTGGGACCTTCCTACAATGAGCAGTTCTTC.

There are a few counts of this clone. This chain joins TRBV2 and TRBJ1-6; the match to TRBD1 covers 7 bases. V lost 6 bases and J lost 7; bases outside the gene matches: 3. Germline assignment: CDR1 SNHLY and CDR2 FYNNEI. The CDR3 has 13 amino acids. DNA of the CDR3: TGTGCCAGCAGAGGGACAGAGAATTCACCCCTCCACTTT. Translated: CASRGTENSPLHF.

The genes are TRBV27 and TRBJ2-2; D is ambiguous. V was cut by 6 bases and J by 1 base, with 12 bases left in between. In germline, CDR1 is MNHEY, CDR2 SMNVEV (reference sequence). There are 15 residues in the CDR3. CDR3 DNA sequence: TGTGCCAGCAGCTTACGGACGGTGAACACCGGGGAGCTGTTTTTT. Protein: CASSLRTVNTGELFF.

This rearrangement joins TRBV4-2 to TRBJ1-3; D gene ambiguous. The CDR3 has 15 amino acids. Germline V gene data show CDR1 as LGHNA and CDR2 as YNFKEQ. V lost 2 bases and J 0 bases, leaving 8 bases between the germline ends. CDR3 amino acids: CASSQIRSSGNTIYF. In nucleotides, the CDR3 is TGTGCCAGCAGCCAAATCCGCAGCTCTGGAAACACCATATATTTT.